These 29 T cell receptor beta chains originate from one sample sequenced in a study of blood T cell repertoires in COVID-19. TCRdb's table, derived via immunoSEQ multiplex PCR, lists solely in-frame clones and lacks some. The sample shows 20,000 to 30,000 clones, nearly 90% of them seen only once. Sequences were obtained from peripheral blood. All receptors derive from a man between 70 and 80 years old with acute or convalescent COVID-19.

This sequence joins TRBV5-1 and TRBJ2-2; D not certain. The germline CDR1 and CDR2 sequences are SGHRS and YFSETQ. V lost 0 bases, J lost 1 base, and 4 bases lay in between. CDR3 length equals 14 residues. The chain's CDR3 is CASSLGGNTGELFF. Written as DNA, the CDR3 is TGCGCCAGCAGCTTGGGAGGGAACACCGGGGAGCTGTTTTTT. Full variable domain (remainder filled in from reference TRBV5-1 and TRBJ2-2): KAGVTQTPRYLIKTRGQQVTLSCSPISGHRSVSWYQQTPGQGLQFLFEYFSETQRNKGNFPGRFSGRQFSNSRSEMNVSTLELGDSALYLCASSLGGNTGELFFGEGSRLTVL.

The chain employs TRBV11-3 and TRBJ2-3; D call uncertain. Trimming removed 4 bases from V and 4 bases from J, with 12 bases in between. The V gene's germline CDR1 is SGHNT and CDR2 YENEEA. There are 14 residues in the CDR3. CDR3 bases: TGTGCCAGCAGCTCGGGTATAGGCCCAGATACGCAGTATTTT. This translates into CASSSGIGPDTQYF.

The chain recombines TRBV2 with TRBJ2-1; 7 bases agree with TRBD1. With V trimmed by 6 bases and J by 4 bases, 12 bases remained unmatched. CDR1 SNHLY and CDR2 FYNNEI come from the germline V gene. The CDR3 is made up of 16 amino acids. The DNA of the CDR3 is TGTGCCAGCAGCCTCGGGACAGCTCAAAATTACAATGAGCAGTTCTTC. This sequence encodes CASSLGTAQNYNEQFF.

The chain uses TRBV28 and TRBJ1-1, with D possibly TRBD1 on 6 matching bases. V lost 5 bases, J lost 1 base, and 11 bases lay in between. The CDR3 covers 14 residues. Germline V gene sequence: CDR1 MDHEN, CDR2 SYDVKM. CDR3 DNA sequence: TGTGCCAGCAGTCCAGGGGTATGGAACACTGAAGCTTTCTTT. Translation: CASSPGVWNTEAFF.

This rearrangement joins TRBV7-9 to TRBJ1-4, with 7 positions matching TRBD1. This CDR3 contains 15 residues. The V and J ends lost 4 bases and 4 bases, in that order; junction bases with no gene match: 6. Germline V lookup: CDR1 SEHNR, CDR2 FQNEAQ (reference sequence). CDR3 nucleotide sequence: TGTGCCAGCAGCTACGGGACAGCTTTTAATGAAAAACTGTTTTTT. Its protein product is CASSYGTAFNEKLFF.

The V and J genes are TRBV2 and TRBJ1-3, with 7 bases matching TRBD1. V was pared by 4 bases and J by 7 bases, with 4 bases of the junction left unmatched. The germline gives CDR1 SNHLY, CDR2 FYNNEI. There are 13 residues in the CDR3. As DNA, the CDR3 is TGTGCCAGCAGTGGACAGGGCCGGAACACCATATATTTT. Protein sequence: CASSGQGRNTIYF. The variable domain in full, with the rest retrieved from reference TRBV2 and TRBJ1-3, is EPEVTQTPSHQVTQMGQEVILRCVPISNHLYFYWYRQILGQKVEFLVSFYNNEISEKSEIFDDQFSVERPDGSNFTLKIRSTKLEDSAMYFCASSGQGRNTIYFGEGSWLTVV.

The chain has TRBV5-6 and TRBJ1-2; a possible D gene is TRBD1 (6 bases). The CDR3 runs 16 residues. Germline values: CDR1 SGHDT, CDR2 YYEEEE. V was trimmed by 4 bases and J by 0 bases, leaving 16 bases between them. The CDR3 DNA is TGTGCCAGCAGCAGCGAACAGACAGGCCCTAACTATGGCTACACCTTC. Its translation is CASSSEQTGPNYGYTF.

The V and J genes are TRBV18 and TRBJ2-3; 8 bases align to TRBD1. Per the germline V gene, CDR1 is KGHSH and CDR2 is LQKENI. The CDR3 sequence is 14 residues long. V lost 4 bases to trimming and J lost 2 bases; unmatched junction nucleotides: 2. CDR3: CASSRQGNTDTQYF. The CDR3 region has the DNA TGTGCCAGCTCACGACAGGGGAACACAGATACGCAGTATTTT.

The chain combines TRBV5-1 with TRBJ2-2; D is unclear. V was shortened by 4 bases and J by 2 bases, with 3 bases between the two germline ends. The CDR3 runs to 12 residues. Looked up from germline, CDR1 is SGHRS and CDR2 is YFSETQ. The CDR3 loop reads CASSLNTGELFF. The CDR3 DNA follows: TGCGCCAGCAGCCTAAACACCGGGGAGCTGTTTTTT.

The J gene is TRBJ2-1, the V gene TRBV18; 10 nucleotides agree with TRBD2. Germline V gives CDR1 KGHSH, CDR2 LQKENI. Trimming removed 6 bases from V and 8 bases from J; junction bases left unmatched: 7. The CDR3 loop spans 14 amino acids. The CDR3 DNA is TGTGCCAGCTCCCTAGCGGGGGTTGGGGATGAGCAGTTCTTC. It codes for CASSLAGVGDEQFF.

The gene calls are TRBV19 and TRBJ2-1; 12 bases fit TRBD1. Germline CDR1 LNHDA, CDR2 SQIVND (reference sequence). The junction had 7 bases not matched to a gene; V was cut back by 9 bases and J by 7 bases. The CDR3 runs to 14 residues. The CDR3 DNA reads TGTGCCAGCGCTGGGACAGGGGGCCGAAATGAGCAGTTCTTC. Its protein product is CASAGTGGRNEQFF. Using reference TRBV19 and TRBJ2-1 for the parts outside the CDR3, the full variable domain is DGGITQSPKYLFRKEGQNVTLSCEQNLNHDAMYWYRQDPGQGLRLIYYSQIVNDFQKGDIAEGYSVSREKKESFPLTVTSAQKNPTAFYLCASAGTGGRNEQFFGPGTRLTVL.

V gene TRBV3-1 (or the pseudogene TRBV3-2) combines with J gene TRBJ2-5; weak D call: TRBD1 (5 bases). Germline V gives CDR1 LGHDT, CDR2 YNNKEL (reference sequence). V lost 1 base to trimming and J lost 0 bases, with 6 bases between them. The CDR3 is made up of 14 amino acids. CDR3 loop: CASSQARDQETQYF. Here the CDR3 DNA reads TGTGCCAGCAGCCAAGCCAGGGACCAAGAGACCCAGTACTTC.

The genes are TRBV20-1 and TRBJ1-2; D is unresolved. The CDR3 runs 11 residues. CDR1 is DFQATT, CDR2 SNEGSKA, per germline (reference sequence). V was shortened by 6 bases and J by 5 bases, with 10 bases between the two germline ends. CDR3 DNA: TGCAGTGCCGGAGCTGGATATGGCTACACCTTC. Its protein product is CSAGAGYGYTF.

V gene TRBV6-5 combines with J gene TRBJ1-5; the D is unclear. Germline V gives CDR1 MNHEY, CDR2 SVGAGI. V was cut by 6 bases and J by 7 bases, with 16 bases left in between. This CDR3 is 14 amino acids long. The CDR3 DNA reads as TGTGCCAGCAGCGAGGGATGGGCTCGGCAGCCCCAGCATTTT. This translates into CASSEGWARQPQHF.

This clone was picked up a small number of times. CDR3 DNA sequence: TGTGCCAGCACCAATGAAGGACTACGGGGTCGAAGGGGCGGGGAGCTGTTTTTT. Its protein product is CASTNEGLRGRRGGELFF. J is TRBJ2-2 and V is TRBV5-4; maybe TRBD2 (6 bases). Trimming removed 6 bases at V and 7 bases at J, with 28 bases between. The CDR3 has 18 residues. CDR1 and CDR2 (germline): SGHNT, YYREEE (reference sequence). Full variable domain (remainder filled in from reference TRBV5-4 and TRBJ2-2): ETGVTQSPTHLIKTRGQQVTLRCSSQSGHNTVSWYQQALGQGPQFIFQYYREEENGRGNFPPRFSGLQFPNYSSELNVNALELDDSALYLCASTNEGLRGRRGGELFFGEGSRLTVL.

The chain joins TRBV19 to TRBJ2-3, with D unclear. The V end lost 5 bases, the J end lost 5 bases, and 11 bases lay between the germline ends. CDR1 LNHDA and CDR2 SQIVND come from the germline V gene (reference sequence). The CDR3 sequence is 13 residues long. CDR3 region: CASSRLVRDTQYF. The CDR3 coding sequence is TGTGCCAGTAGTCGCCTAGTGAGAGATACGCAGTATTTT.

V is TRBV19 and J is TRBJ1-6; no reliable D call. V lost 7 bases and J lost 6, with 22 bases in between. This CDR3 has 17 residues. Germline loops: CDR1 LNHDA, CDR2 SQIVND (reference sequence). CDR3 residues: CASKKWSGVRVNSPLHF. The CDR3 DNA sequence: TGTGCCAGTAAAAAGTGGAGTGGGGTGAGGGTTAATTCACCCCTCCACTTT. The variable domain in full, completed from reference TRBV19 and TRBJ1-6, reads DGGITQSPKYLFRKEGQNVTLSCEQNLNHDAMYWYRQDPGQGLRLIYYSQIVNDFQKGDIAEGYSVSREKKESFPLTVTSAQKNPTAFYLCASKKWSGVRVNSPLHFGNGTRLTVT.

The rearrangement links TRBV9 to TRBJ2-2; possible D gene TRBD2, 6 bases. The V end lost 0 bases, the J end lost 4 bases, and 19 bases lay between the germline ends. This CDR3 region has 18 residues. Germline V gene data show CDR1 as SGDLS and CDR2 as YYNGEE. CDR3 sequence: CASSVAVGGSLGTGELFF. The CDR3 DNA sequence: TGTGCCAGCAGCGTAGCTGTCGGAGGGTCCCTCGGCACCGGGGAGCTGTTTTTT.

CDR3 DNA sequence: TGTGCCAGCAGTTTACGGTTCATCGGGAGCGGCTACACCTTC. It encodes CASSLRFIGSGYTF. V usage is TRBV28 and J usage is TRBJ1-2; no definite D call. The CDR3 extends over 14 amino acids. Trimming took 2 bases from V and 8 from J, leaving 15 bases between them. The germline V gene encodes CDR1 MDHEN and CDR2 SYDVKM.

The rearrangement links TRBV2 to TRBJ2-7; D ambiguous. CDR1 SNHLY and CDR2 FYNNEI come from the germline V gene. Trimming removed 3 bases at V and 5 bases at J, with 14 bases between. The CDR3 has 14 residues. CDR3 amino acids: CASSDRGRGNEQYF. DNA of the CDR3: TGTGCCAGCAGTGATCGAGGTCGTGGTAACGAGCAGTACTTC.

This sequence joins TRBV11-2 and TRBJ2-2; D is perhaps TRBD1 (6 bases). The CDR3 has 19 residues. Per the germline V gene, CDR1 is SGHAT and CDR2 is FQNNGV. V was clipped by 4 bases and J by 1 base, with 22 bases between them. The chain's CDR3 is CASSSVRSWGRLNTGELFF. The CDR3 DNA follows: TGTGCCAGCAGCTCCGTTCGGTCGTGGGGGCGGCTGAACACCGGGGAGCTGTTTTTT.

The chain uses TRBV6-5 and TRBJ1-3; D gene ambiguous. This CDR3 is 12 amino acids long. Germline V CDR1 and CDR2: MNHEY, SVGAGI. The V end was cut by 10 bases, the J end by 0 bases, with 7 bases between. CDR3 loop: CATRSSGNTIYF. The CDR3 nucleotides read TGTGCCACCCGGAGCTCTGGAAACACCATATATTTT.

The chain carries TRBV11-2 and TRBJ2-5; a weak D match, TRBD2 (5 bases). This CDR3 spans 14 amino acids. Trimming removed 6 bases at V and 5 bases at J, with 16 bases between. Germline assignment: CDR1 SGHAT and CDR2 FQNNGV. In DNA form, the CDR3 reads TGTGCCAGCAGGGATGAGGGCATTTGGGAGACCCAGTACTTC. As protein: CASRDEGIWETQYF.

V and J are TRBV19 and TRBJ1-5; D might be TRBD1 (6 bases). Germline lookup yields CDR1 LNHDA and CDR2 SQIVND (reference sequence). The CDR3 has 17 amino acids. Trimming left V 3 bases short and J 6 bases short, with 21 bases between. Here the CDR3 reads CASSIGRTEWGSQPQHF. Written as DNA, the CDR3 is TGTGCCAGTAGTATCGGTAGGACAGAATGGGGGAGTCAGCCCCAGCATTTT.

The chain joins TRBV29-1 to TRBJ1-5; D remains ambiguous. Trimming removed 4 bases from V and 0 bases from J, with 7 bases in between. Germline V gives CDR1 SQVTM, CDR2 ANQGSEA. This CDR3 is built from 13 residues. DNA for the CDR3: TGCAGCGTTGCGGTCGATAGCAATCAGCCCCAGCATTTT. It specifies CSVAVDSNQPQHF.

This clone showed up just a few times. V usage is TRBV5-1 and J usage is TRBJ1-1; D is possibly TRBD1 (6 bases). Germline CDR1 is SGHRS and CDR2 is YFSETQ. The CDR3 is 14 amino acids. V was cut by 2 bases and J by 1 base, with 9 bases left in between. CDR3 sequence (DNA): TGCGCCAGCAGCTTATCGGGACAGAACACTGAAGCTTTCTTT. Residues: CASSLSGQNTEAFF.

The chain has TRBV30 and TRBJ2-3, with TRBD1 as a possible D gene (7 bases). CDR3 length equals 16 residues. Germline loops: CDR1 GTSNPN, CDR2 SVGIG (reference sequence). Trimming shortened V by 1 base and J by 3 bases, and 17 bases separated the two germline ends. The CDR3 here is CAWSGGTAGKTDTQYF. The CDR3 nucleotides are TGTGCCTGGAGTGGGGGGACAGCGGGCAAGACAGATACGCAGTATTTT.

The V gene is TRBV19, the J gene TRBJ1-2; 7 bases are a match to TRBD1. Germline CDR1 and CDR2: LNHDA and SQIVND (reference sequence). V shed 6 bases, J shed 2 bases, and the junction held 9 bases outside the gene matches. CDR3 length: 15 amino acids. The DNA of the CDR3 is TGTGCCAGTAGGGAAAAACAGGGGCGAAACTATGGCTACACCTTC. Translation: CASREKQGRNYGYTF.

The genes are TRBV12-3 or TRBV12-4 and TRBJ2-1, with 7 bases identical to TRBD2. V trimming: 7 bases; J trimming: 7 bases; junction bases outside the gene matches: 7. This CDR3 contains 13 residues. The CDR3 DNA sequence: TGTGCCAGCACCCAACGCGGGGGTAATGAGCAGTTCTTC. Translating gives CASTQRGGNEQFF.